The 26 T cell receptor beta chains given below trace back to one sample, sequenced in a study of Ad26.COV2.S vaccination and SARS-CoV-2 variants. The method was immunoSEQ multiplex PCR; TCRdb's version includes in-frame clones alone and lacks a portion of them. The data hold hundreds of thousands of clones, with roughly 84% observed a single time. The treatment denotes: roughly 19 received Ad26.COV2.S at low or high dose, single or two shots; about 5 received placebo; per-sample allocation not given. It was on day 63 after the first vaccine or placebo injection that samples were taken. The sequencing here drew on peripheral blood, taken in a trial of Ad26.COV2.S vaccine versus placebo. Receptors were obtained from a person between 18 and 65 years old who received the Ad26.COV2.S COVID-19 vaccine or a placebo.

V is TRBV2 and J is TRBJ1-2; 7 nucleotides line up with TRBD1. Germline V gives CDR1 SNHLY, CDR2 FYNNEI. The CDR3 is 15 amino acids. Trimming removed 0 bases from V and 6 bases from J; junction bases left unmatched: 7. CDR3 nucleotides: TGTGCCAGCAGTGAAGCGACGGGGACAGCTCATGGCTACACCTTC. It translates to CASSEATGTAHGYTF.

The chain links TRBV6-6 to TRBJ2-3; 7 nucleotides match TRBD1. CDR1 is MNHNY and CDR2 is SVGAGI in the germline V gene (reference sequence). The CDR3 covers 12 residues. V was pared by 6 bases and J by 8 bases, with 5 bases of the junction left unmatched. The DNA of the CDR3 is TGTGCCAGCAGCCTAGACAGGGCTACGCAGTATTTT. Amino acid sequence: CASSLDRATQYF.

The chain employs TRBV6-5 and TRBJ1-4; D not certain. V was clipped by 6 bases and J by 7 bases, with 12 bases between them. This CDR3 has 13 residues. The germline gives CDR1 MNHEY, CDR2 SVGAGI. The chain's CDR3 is CASRATGSEKLFF. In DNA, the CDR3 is TGTGCCAGCAGAGCCACGGGCTCTGAAAAACTGTTTTTT.

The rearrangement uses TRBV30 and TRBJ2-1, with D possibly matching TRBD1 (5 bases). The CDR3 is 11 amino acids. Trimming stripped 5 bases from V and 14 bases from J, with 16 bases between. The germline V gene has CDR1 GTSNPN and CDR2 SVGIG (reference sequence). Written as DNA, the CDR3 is TGTGCCTGGCCTCCAGTGATAGGGGAGTTCTTC. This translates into CAWPPVIGEFF.

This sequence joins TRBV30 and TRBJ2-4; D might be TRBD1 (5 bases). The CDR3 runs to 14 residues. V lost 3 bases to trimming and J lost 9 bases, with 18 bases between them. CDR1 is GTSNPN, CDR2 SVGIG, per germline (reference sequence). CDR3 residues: CAWSKSSGASIQYF. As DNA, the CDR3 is TGTGCCTGGAGCAAGAGCAGTGGGGCTAGCATTCAGTACTTC.

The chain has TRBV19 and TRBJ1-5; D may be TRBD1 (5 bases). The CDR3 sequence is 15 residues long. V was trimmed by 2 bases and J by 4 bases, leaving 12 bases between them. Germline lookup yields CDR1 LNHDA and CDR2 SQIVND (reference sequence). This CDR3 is CASSIRTPGNQPQHF. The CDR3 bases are TGTGCCAGTAGTATACGGACACCAGGGAATCAGCCCCAGCATTTT.

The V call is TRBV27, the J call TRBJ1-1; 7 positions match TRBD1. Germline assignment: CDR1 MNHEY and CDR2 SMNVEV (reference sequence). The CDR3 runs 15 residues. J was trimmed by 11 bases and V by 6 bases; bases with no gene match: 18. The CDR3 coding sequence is TGTGCCAGCAGAAAGCTCGGGGACCAGGGGGTTGTGGCTTTCTTT. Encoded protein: CASRKLGDQGVVAFF.

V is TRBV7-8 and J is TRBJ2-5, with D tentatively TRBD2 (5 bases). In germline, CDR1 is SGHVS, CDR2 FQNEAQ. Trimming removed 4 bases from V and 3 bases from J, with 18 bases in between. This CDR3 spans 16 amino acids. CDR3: CASSSPPREKEETQYF. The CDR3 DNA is TGTGCCAGCAGCTCCCCACCGAGGGAGAAGGAAGAGACCCAGTACTTC.

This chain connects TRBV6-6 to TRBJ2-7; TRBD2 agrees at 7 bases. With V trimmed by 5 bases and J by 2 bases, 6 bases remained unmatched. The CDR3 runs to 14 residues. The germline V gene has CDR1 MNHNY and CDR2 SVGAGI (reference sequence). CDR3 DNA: TGTGCCAGCAGTGCAGCTAGCGGAGCCTACGAGCAGTACTTC. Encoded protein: CASSAASGAYEQYF.

CDR3 in amino acids: CATSDASGGPGIIGELFF. The CDR3 nucleotides are TGTGCCACCAGTGATGCCAGCGGGGGGCCCGGAATAATCGGGGAGCTGTTTTTT. V and J are TRBV24-1 and TRBJ2-2; 9 nucleotides match TRBD2. Germline V gene lookup returns CDR1 KGHDR and CDR2 SFDVKD. The CDR3 length is 18 residues. The V segment lost 3 bases and the J segment 7 bases; nucleotides outside the gene matches: 14.

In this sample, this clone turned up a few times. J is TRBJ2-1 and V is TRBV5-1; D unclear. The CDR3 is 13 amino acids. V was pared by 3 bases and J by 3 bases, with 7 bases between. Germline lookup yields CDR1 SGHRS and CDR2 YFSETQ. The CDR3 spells CASSSDFYNEQFF. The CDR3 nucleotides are TGCGCCAGCAGCTCCGACTTCTACAATGAGCAGTTCTTC. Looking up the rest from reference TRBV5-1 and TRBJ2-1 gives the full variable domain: KAGVTQTPRYLIKTRGQQVTLSCSPISGHRSVSWYQQTPGQGLQFLFEYFSETQRNKGNFPGRFSGRQFSNSRSEMNVSTLELGDSALYLCASSSDFYNEQFFGPGTRLTVL.

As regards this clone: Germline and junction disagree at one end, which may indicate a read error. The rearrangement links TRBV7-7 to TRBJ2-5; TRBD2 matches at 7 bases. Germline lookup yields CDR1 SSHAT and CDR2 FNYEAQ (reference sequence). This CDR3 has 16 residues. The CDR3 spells CASSLVPSGVGKTQYF. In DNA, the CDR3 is TGTGCTAGCAGCTTAGTGCCCAGCGGGGTAGGAAAGACCCAGTACTTC. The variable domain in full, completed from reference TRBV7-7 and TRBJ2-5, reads GAGVSQSPRYKVTKRGQDVTLRCDPISSHATLYWYQQALGQGPEFLTYFNYEAQPDKSGLPSDRFSAERPEGSISTLTIQRTEQRDSAMYRCASSLVPSGVGKTQYFGPGTRLLVL.

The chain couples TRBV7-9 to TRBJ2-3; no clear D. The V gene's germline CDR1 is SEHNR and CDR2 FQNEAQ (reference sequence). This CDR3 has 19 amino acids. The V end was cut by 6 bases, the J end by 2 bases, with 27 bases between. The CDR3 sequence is CASSSRYGALVGLTDTQYF. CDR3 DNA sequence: TGTGCCAGCAGTTCCCGCTACGGTGCCCTGGTGGGTCTCACAGATACGCAGTATTTT.

Here the CDR3 DNA reads TGTGCCTGGGGGACGGGACAGAGTACCTCTGGGGCCAACGTCCTGACTTTC. Residues: CAWGTGQSTSGANVLTF. The J gene is TRBJ2-6, the V gene TRBV30, with TRBD1 identical over 7 bases. The CDR3 covers 17 residues. Germline CDR1 and CDR2: GTSNPN and SVGIG (reference sequence). The junction had 10 bases not matched to a gene; V was cut back by 5 bases and J by 0 bases.

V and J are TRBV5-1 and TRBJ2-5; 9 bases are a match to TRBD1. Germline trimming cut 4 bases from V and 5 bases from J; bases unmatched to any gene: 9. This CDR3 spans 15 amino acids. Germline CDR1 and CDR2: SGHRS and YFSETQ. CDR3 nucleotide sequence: TGCGCCAGCAGCACCCCACAGGGGGCGGGGGAGACCCAGTACTTC. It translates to CASSTPQGAGETQYF.

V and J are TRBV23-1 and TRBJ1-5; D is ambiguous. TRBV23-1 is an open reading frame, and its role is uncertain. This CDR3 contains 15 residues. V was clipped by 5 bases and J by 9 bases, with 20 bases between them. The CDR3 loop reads CASSLDRHNLWPQHF. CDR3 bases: TGCGCCAGCAGTTTGGATAGGCATAACCTATGGCCCCAGCATTTT.

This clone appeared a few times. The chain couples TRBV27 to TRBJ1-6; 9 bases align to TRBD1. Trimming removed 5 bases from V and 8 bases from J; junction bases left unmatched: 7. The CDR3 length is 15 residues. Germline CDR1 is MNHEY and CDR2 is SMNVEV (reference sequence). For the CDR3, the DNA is TGTGCCAGCAGTCCACCGGGACAGGGTTATTCACCCCTCCACTTT. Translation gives CASSPPGQGYSPLHF.

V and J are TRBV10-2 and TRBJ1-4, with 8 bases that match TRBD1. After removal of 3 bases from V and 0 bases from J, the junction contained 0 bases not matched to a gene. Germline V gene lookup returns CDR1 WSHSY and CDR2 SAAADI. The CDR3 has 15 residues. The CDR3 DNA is TGCGCCAGCAGTGAACAGGGGGCAACTAATGAAAAACTGTTTTTT. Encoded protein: CASSEQGATNEKLFF.

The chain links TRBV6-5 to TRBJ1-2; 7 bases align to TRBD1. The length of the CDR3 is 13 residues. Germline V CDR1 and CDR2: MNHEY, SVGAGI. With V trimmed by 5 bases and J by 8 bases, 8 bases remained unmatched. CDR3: CASSPTGSYGYTF. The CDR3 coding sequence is TGTGCCAGCAGTCCGACAGGGAGTTACGGCTACACCTTC.

The DNA for the CDR3 is TGTGCCAGCAGCCCGAGACCTTTGGGCACTGAAGCTTTCTTT. Protein product: CASSPRPLGTEAFF. This chain connects TRBV9 to TRBJ1-1; D unresolved. The germline V gene encodes CDR1 SGDLS and CDR2 YYNGEE. Deletions cut 4 bases from V and 4 bases from J, with 14 bases between. The CDR3 covers 14 residues.

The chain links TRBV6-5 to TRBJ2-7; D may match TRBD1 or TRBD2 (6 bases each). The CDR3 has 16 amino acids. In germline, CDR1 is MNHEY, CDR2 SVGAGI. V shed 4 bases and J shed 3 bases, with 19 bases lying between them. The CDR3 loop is CASSSPLGGTFYEQYF. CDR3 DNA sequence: TGTGCCAGCAGTTCACCGTTAGGGGGGACTTTCTACGAGCAGTACTTC.

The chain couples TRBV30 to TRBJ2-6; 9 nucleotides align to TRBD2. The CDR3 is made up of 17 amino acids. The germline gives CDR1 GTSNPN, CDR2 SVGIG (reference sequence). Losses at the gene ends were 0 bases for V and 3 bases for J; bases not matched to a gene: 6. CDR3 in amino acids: CAWSVPAGGLGANVLTF. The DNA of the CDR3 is TGTGCCTGGAGTGTACCCGCGGGGGGGCTTGGGGCCAACGTCCTGACTTTC.

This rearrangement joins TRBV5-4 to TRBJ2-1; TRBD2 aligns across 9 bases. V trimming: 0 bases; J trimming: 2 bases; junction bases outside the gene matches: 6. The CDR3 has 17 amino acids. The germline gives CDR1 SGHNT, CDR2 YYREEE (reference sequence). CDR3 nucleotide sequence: TGTGCCAGCAGCTTGGCCTCTGGCGGGGGGGCCTACAATGAGCAGTTCTTC. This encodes CASSLASGGGAYNEQFF.

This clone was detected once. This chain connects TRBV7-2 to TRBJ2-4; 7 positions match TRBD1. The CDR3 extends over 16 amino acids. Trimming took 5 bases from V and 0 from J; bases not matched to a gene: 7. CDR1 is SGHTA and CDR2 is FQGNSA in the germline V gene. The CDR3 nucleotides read TGTGCCAGCAGCGCTCGGGGACAGTTAGCCAAAAACATTCAGTACTTC. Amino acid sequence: CASSARGQLAKNIQYF.

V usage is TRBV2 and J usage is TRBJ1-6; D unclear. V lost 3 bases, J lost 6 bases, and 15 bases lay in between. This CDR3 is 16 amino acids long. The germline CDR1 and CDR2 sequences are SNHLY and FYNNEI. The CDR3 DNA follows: TGTGCCAGCAGTGAGGGTGCAAATCCCAGTAATTCACCCCTCCACTTT. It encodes CASSEGANPSNSPLHF.

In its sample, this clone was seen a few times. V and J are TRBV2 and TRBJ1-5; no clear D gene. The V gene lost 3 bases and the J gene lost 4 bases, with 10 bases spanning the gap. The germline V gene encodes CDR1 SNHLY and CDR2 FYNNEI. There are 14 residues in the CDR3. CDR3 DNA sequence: TGTGCCAGCAGTGAGGGGTTGGGGAATCAGCCCCAGCATTTT. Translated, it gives CASSEGLGNQPQHF.